This TCR beta chain was captured by sequencing in a study of beta chain features in type 1 diabetes. General study findings and limits: People with Type 1 diabetes carried modestly yet significantly shorter TCRB CDR3s in all four CD4+ subsets. At VDJ recombination sites, type 1 diabetes patients had fewer insertions and more deleted nucleotides.

The CDR3 is made up of 14 amino acids. V lost 5 bases and J lost 7; bases outside the gene matches: 4. Germline CDR1 reads SGDLS; CDR2 reads YYNGEE. Expressed TCRB transcripts were sequenced because the isolated RNA had all been reverse transcribed beforehand. TCRdb keeps only in-frame clones here, not all; method: immunoSEQ multiplex PCR. The top ten hold roughly 0.015% of the sample, which has roughly 340,000 clones, around an eighth seen once. Each donor gave one heparinised blood draw averaging around 120 mL. Sorted populations all had greater than 95% purity. This clone was picked up a small number of times. The antigen remains undetermined.

The sample comprised naive CD4+ T cells from blood. The rearrangement joins TRBV9 to TRBJ1-4; 11 positions agree with TRBD1. The TCR originated in a woman between 18 and 29 years old with type 1 diabetes. The CDR3 nucleotides are TGTGCCAGCAGTGAGGACAGGGGGCGTGAAAAACTGTTTTTT. It is translated as CASSEDRGREKLFF.